These 27 T cell receptor beta chains were sequenced from one sample in a study of blood T cell repertoires in COVID-19. TCRdb's table, derived via immunoSEQ multiplex PCR, lists solely in-frame clones and lacks some. The sample records about 120,000 clones, around 88% being singletons. Specimen: peripheral blood. All receptors come from a woman between 45 and 65 years old with active or convalescent COVID-19.

The chain couples TRBV7-2 to TRBJ2-7; 14 bases align to TRBD2. CDR1 SGHTA and CDR2 FQGNSA come from the germline V gene. V dropped 4 bases and J dropped 3; count of bases not matched to a gene: 11. This CDR3 region has 18 residues. DNA for the CDR3: TGTGCCAGCAGCTCAATTTCGGGACTAGCGGGAGAGGACTACGAGCAGTACTTC. Translating it yields CASSSISGLAGEDYEQYF.

The chain employs TRBV4-1 and TRBJ2-1; 10 nucleotides line up with TRBD2. This CDR3 spans 18 amino acids. CDR1 and CDR2 (germline): MGHRA, YSYEKL. V dropped 1 base and J dropped 6; count of bases not matched to a gene: 12. Here the CDR3 DNA reads TGCGCCAGCAGCCAAGGGTGGATAGCGGGAGGATCGCTCAATGAGCAGTTCTTC. Protein product: CASSQGWIAGGSLNEQFF.

This rearrangement joins TRBV14 to TRBJ2-5; TRBD1 might be the D (5 bases). The CDR3 is 14 residues long. The germline V gene encodes CDR1 SGHDN and CDR2 FVKESK. V was clipped by 2 bases and J by 3 bases, with 10 bases between them. The CDR3 sequence is CASSQTDKKETQYF. In DNA form, the CDR3 reads TGTGCCAGCAGCCAAACGGACAAAAAAGAGACCCAGTACTTC.

The chain couples TRBV2 to TRBJ1-2, with D maybe TRBD1 (6 bases). V gave up 5 bases and J gave up 4 bases, with 17 bases separating them. The CDR3 has 15 residues. Per germline, CDR1 SNHLY and CDR2 FYNNEI. CDR3 protein: CASSLLDSAIYGYTF. For the CDR3, the DNA is TGTGCCAGCAGTCTCTTGGACAGTGCCATCTATGGCTACACCTTC.

This chain uses TRBV12-2 with TRBJ2-7; the D call in the table, TRBD1, was not verified against the DNA. TRBV12-2 is reported as a pseudogene. The CDR3 length is 13 residues. In DNA, the CDR3 is TGTGCAAGTCGCTGGGGACAATCCTACGAGCAGTACTTC. It yields the protein CASRWGQSYEQYF.

The rearrangement joins TRBV6-5 to TRBJ2-5; the match to TRBD1 covers 7 bases. V shed 6 bases, J shed 5 bases, and the junction held 9 bases outside the gene matches. Germline values: CDR1 MNHEY, CDR2 SVGAGI. The length of the CDR3 is 14 residues. The CDR3 is CASRGQVGRETQYF. The CDR3 DNA sequence: TGTGCCAGCAGAGGACAGGTCGGGCGCGAGACCCAGTACTTC.

The chain has TRBV5-4 and TRBJ2-7; D is undetermined. The CDR3 loop spans 13 amino acids. The V end was cut by 4 bases, the J end by 1 base, with 9 bases between. Looked up from germline, CDR1 is SGHNT and CDR2 is YYREEE (reference sequence). The CDR3 reads CASSVRNSYEQYF. The CDR3 DNA reads TGTGCCAGCAGCGTGAGGAATTCCTACGAGCAGTACTTC.

The chain links TRBV28 to TRBJ2-5; 8 bases map to TRBD2. The length of the CDR3 is 17 residues. Germline trimming cut 5 bases from V and 5 bases from J; bases unmatched to any gene: 16. CDR1 MDHEN and CDR2 SYDVKM come from the germline V gene. The CDR3 protein is CASSLSGSFKGGETQYF. CDR3 nucleotide sequence: TGTGCCAGCAGTCTCAGCGGGAGTTTCAAGGGGGGGGAGACCCAGTACTTC.

The gene calls are TRBV25-1 and TRBJ2-7; the D gene is possibly TRBD1 (5 bases). The germline CDR1 and CDR2 sequences are MGHDK and SYGVNS. V shed 2 bases and J shed 2 bases, with 7 bases lying between them. This CDR3 has 13 amino acids. The CDR3 nucleotides are TGTGCCAGCAGTGAAGTGGGGCCCTACGAGCAGTACTTC. This encodes CASSEVGPYEQYF.

The rearrangement links TRBV25-1 to TRBJ1-2; TRBD1 is a possible D gene (6 bases). The CDR3 consists of 13 residues. Trimming pared 2 bases from V and 6 bases from J, leaving 10 bases between. In germline, CDR1 is MGHDK, CDR2 SYGVNS. DNA of the CDR3: TGTGCCAGCAGTGAAGAATGGGGGCATGGCTACACCTTC. Amino acids: CASSEEWGHGYTF.

V is TRBV6-2 or TRBV6-3 and J is TRBJ1-5, with 10 bases fitting TRBD1. Trimming took 2 bases from V and 10 from J; bases not matched to a gene: 5. The CDR3 extends over 14 amino acids. CDR1 MNHEY and CDR2 SVGEGT come from the germline V gene. The CDR3 region is CASSYVDRGDPQHF. The DNA for the CDR3 is TGTGCCAGCAGTTACGTGGACAGGGGGGATCCCCAGCATTTT.

The V and J genes are TRBV7-9 and TRBJ2-7; tentatively, D is TRBD2 (5 bases). The CDR3 runs to 15 residues. V was clipped by 3 bases and J by 1 base, with 13 bases between them. Germline loops: CDR1 SEHNR, CDR2 FQNEAQ (reference sequence). The CDR3, as DNA: TGTGCCAGCAGCTTTGGAAGAGGGCCTTCCTACGAGCAGTACTTC. It is translated as CASSFGRGPSYEQYF.

The CDR3 sequence is CASSSGDTQYF. CDR3 DNA sequence: TGTGCCAGCAGCTCCGGGGATACGCAGTATTTT. The V gene is TRBV13, the J gene TRBJ2-3; D is uncertain. Per the germline V gene, CDR1 is PRHDT and CDR2 is FYEKMQ (reference sequence). This CDR3 has 11 amino acids. Trimming pared 4 bases from V and 6 bases from J, leaving 5 bases between.

The chain links TRBV5-6 to TRBJ2-7; TRBD1 agrees at 9 bases. V lost 4 bases and J lost 5; bases outside the gene matches: 10. The CDR3 has 15 residues. Germline V gene lookup returns CDR1 SGHDT and CDR2 YYEEEE. CDR3 region: CASSPGQGGYNEQYF. CDR3 sequence (DNA): TGTGCCAGCAGCCCGGGACAGGGAGGGTATAACGAGCAGTACTTC.

About this clone: Sequence at one end of the junction differs from germline and may be a read error. The J gene is TRBJ2-3, the V gene TRBV19; 8 nucleotides line up with TRBD2. The V gene's germline CDR1 is LNHDA and CDR2 SQIVND (reference sequence). The CDR3 totals 13 residues. CDR3 region: CASSIDSGSWGHF. CDR3 in DNA: TGTGCCAGTAGTATAGACAGCGGGAGTTGGGGGCATTTT.

The chain carries TRBV24-1 and TRBJ2-5; D is perhaps TRBD1 (6 bases). From germline, CDR1 is KGHDR and CDR2 SFDVKD. CDR3 length equals 14 residues. Trimming removed 10 bases at V and 5 bases at J, with 19 bases between. Written as DNA, the CDR3 is TGTGCCACATCCGGGACAAGGGACGTCGAGACCCAGTACTTC. Protein: CATSGTRDVETQYF.

In its sample, this clone was seen a few times. V usage is TRBV7-3 and J usage is TRBJ2-2; the match to TRBD2 covers 7 bases. From germline, CDR1 is SGHTA and CDR2 FQGTGA. The V gene end was trimmed by 3 bases and the J gene end by 6 bases; junction bases not matched to a gene: 4. The length of the CDR3 is 14 residues. The CDR3 loop reads CASSLGGEAGELFF. DNA for the CDR3: TGTGCCAGCAGCTTGGGAGGGGAGGCCGGGGAGCTGTTTTTT.

V is TRBV7-2 and J is TRBJ1-4; D ambiguous. Between the trimmed V and J ends, which lost 5 bases and 5 bases, there was a span of 15 bases. The CDR3 runs to 15 residues. Germline V gene data show CDR1 as SGHTA and CDR2 as FQGNSA. The CDR3 here is CASSQRWGTNEKLFF. The CDR3 region has the DNA TGTGCCAGCAGCCAGCGGTGGGGTACCAATGAAAAACTGTTTTTT.

V is TRBV5-1 and J is TRBJ2-1, with TRBD2 as a possible D gene (6 bases). The CDR3 contains 16 residues. Trimming pared 2 bases from V and 0 bases from J, leaving 12 bases between. Germline loops: CDR1 SGHRS, CDR2 YFSETQ. As DNA, the CDR3 is TGCGCCAGCAGCTTAGAGGGAGGAGGCTCCTACAATGAGCAGTTCTTC. Translation: CASSLEGGGSYNEQFF.

This chain connects TRBV28 to TRBJ1-6; the match to TRBD1 covers 7 bases. The V gene end was trimmed by 3 bases and the J gene end by 4 bases; junction bases not matched to a gene: 12. The V gene's germline CDR1 is MDHEN and CDR2 SYDVKM. The CDR3 runs 18 residues. DNA of the CDR3: TGTGCCAGCAGTTTGTGGGGCCAGGGGGAGGTTTATAATTCACCCCTCCACTTT. Amino acid sequence: CASSLWGQGEVYNSPLHF.

This chain joins TRBV28 and TRBJ1-1, with 9 bases matching TRBD1. Per germline, CDR1 MDHEN and CDR2 SYDVKM. With V trimmed by 5 bases and J by 1 base, 5 bases remained unmatched. The length of the CDR3 is 15 residues. CDR3 nucleotide sequence: TGTGCCAGCAGTACCATGACAGGGGGGAACACTGAAGCTTTCTTT. The encoded protein is CASSTMTGGNTEAFF. Supplemented by reference TRBV28 and TRBJ1-1, the full variable domain reads DVKVTQSSRYLVKRTGEKVFLECVQDMDHENMFWYRQDPGLGLRLIYFSYDVKMKEKGDIPEGYSVSREKKERFSLILESASTNQTSMYLCASSTMTGGNTEAFFGQGTRLTVV.

The chain joins TRBV7-2 to TRBJ2-1; 13 bases fit TRBD2. Losses at the gene ends were 3 bases for V and 0 bases for J; bases not matched to a gene: 8. Germline V gene sequence: CDR1 SGHTA, CDR2 FQGNSA. This CDR3 region has 19 residues. CDR3 residues: CASSFPRTSGRGSYNEQFF. Written as DNA, the CDR3 is TGTGCCAGCAGCTTCCCTCGGACTAGCGGGAGAGGCTCCTACAATGAGCAGTTCTTC.

The CDR3 loop reads CASSLREVNTEAFF. The CDR3 coding sequence is TGTGCCAGCAGCCTCAGGGAAGTGAACACTGAAGCTTTCTTT. The chain employs TRBV3-1 (or the pseudogene TRBV3-2) and TRBJ1-1; D possibly corresponds to TRBD1 (5 bases). The CDR3 consists of 14 residues. Trimming pared 4 bases from V and 0 bases from J, leaving 9 bases between. CDR1 and CDR2 (germline): LGHDT, YNNKEL (reference sequence).

This rearrangement joins TRBV9 to TRBJ1-4; D may be TRBD1 (6 bases). V was clipped by 3 bases and J by 8 bases, with 8 bases between them. The germline CDR1 and CDR2 sequences are SGDLS and YYNGEE. The length of the CDR3 is 12 residues. The CDR3 coding sequence is TGTGCCAGCAGCGACCAGGGGGAAAAACTGTTTTTT. Translating it yields CASSDQGEKLFF.

The chain links TRBV19 to TRBJ1-1, with D possibly matching TRBD1 (6 bases). CDR1 is LNHDA, CDR2 SQIVND, per germline (reference sequence). Trimming stripped 5 bases from V and 4 bases from J, with 14 bases between. The CDR3 length is 14 residues. The CDR3 DNA follows: TGTGCCAGTAGTCCCTCAACAGGGTCCACTGAAGCTTTCTTT. This sequence encodes CASSPSTGSTEAFF.

This rearrangement joins TRBV2 to TRBJ2-7, with no clear D. CDR1 SNHLY and CDR2 FYNNEI come from the germline V gene. The CDR3 sequence is 11 residues long. The V gene lost 11 bases and the J gene lost 3 bases, with 11 bases spanning the gap. CDR3 region: CAGTPGYEQYF. CDR3 DNA sequence: TGTGCCGGCACCCCAGGCTACGAGCAGTACTTC.

This chain connects TRBV10-3 to TRBJ1-1; D remains unclear. V lost 4 bases and J lost 3, with 9 bases in between. The CDR3 runs to 13 residues. Germline CDR1 is ENHRY and CDR2 is SYGVKD. CDR3 in amino acids: CAISVLADTEAFF. CDR3 nucleotide sequence: TGTGCCATCAGTGTTCTCGCGGACACTGAAGCTTTCTTT.